The 17 T cell receptor beta chains below were found in one sample sequenced in a study of T cell responses to AZD1222 COVID-19 vaccine. The table came from immunoSEQ multiplex PCR; TCRdb's copy has only in-frame clones and leaves some out. This sample carries approximately 80,000 clones, less than 95% of them seen once, and the ten largest clones take over 3%. This specimen was peripheral blood, taken 28 days after the second AZD1222 dose. The receptors originated from an adult who received the AZD1222 COVID-19 vaccine.

The chain recombines TRBV5-5 with TRBJ1-1; 9 bases agree with TRBD1. The CDR3 has 14 amino acids. The J segment lost 4 bases and the V segment lost 0 bases, leaving 1 base of the junction unmatched. Looked up from germline, CDR1 is SGHKS and CDR2 is YYEKEE (reference sequence). The CDR3 DNA follows: TGTGCCAGCAGCTTGGGGACAGGGGTCACTGAAGCTTTCTTT. As protein: CASSLGTGVTEAFF. Supplemented by reference TRBV5-5 and TRBJ1-1, the full variable domain reads DAGVTQSPTHLIKTRGQQVTLRCSPISGHKSVSWYQQVLGQGPQFIFQYYEKEERGRGNFPDRFSARQFPNYSSELNVNALLLGDSALYLCASSLGTGVTEAFFGQGTRLTVV.

Notes on this clone: At one end the junction does not follow the germline gene, possibly because of a read error. This sequence joins TRBV3-1 (or the pseudogene TRBV3-2) and TRBJ1-2; D uncertain. Germline V gene data show CDR1 as LGHDT and CDR2 as YNNKEL (reference sequence). CDR3 size: 11 residues. CDR3 nucleotide sequence: TGCCTACTCGCCATAAACTATGGCTACACCTTC. It translates to CLLAINYGYTF.

The CDR3 sequence is CASSLEDRGREAFF. CDR3 bases: TGTGCCAGCAGCTTGGAGGACAGGGGAAGGGAAGCTTTCTTT. The chain uses TRBV7-6 and TRBJ1-1, with 9 bases that match TRBD1. This CDR3 region has 14 residues. Germline CDR1 and CDR2: SGHVS and FNYEAQ. V lost 3 bases and J lost 8; bases outside the gene matches: 7.

This rearrangement joins TRBV5-1 to TRBJ1-4; D gene unclear. Germline V gene sequence: CDR1 SGHRS, CDR2 YFSETQ. The CDR3 covers 13 residues. The germline V and J ends were trimmed by 2 bases and 5 bases, with 7 bases remaining between them. The CDR3 DNA is TGCGCCAGCAGCTTCCGGGAGAATGAAAAACTGTTTTTT. Protein product: CASSFRENEKLFF.

This chain joins TRBV30 and TRBJ2-4; 7 nucleotides line up with TRBD2. The V gene's germline CDR1 is GTSNPN and CDR2 SVGIG (reference sequence). The CDR3 sequence is 14 residues long. J gave up 7 bases and V 0 bases, and 6 bases lay outside the gene matches. This CDR3 reads CAWSVLGGGNIQYF. CDR3 nucleotides: TGTGCCTGGAGTGTACTTGGGGGGGGGAACATTCAGTACTTC.

This CDR3 is CASSPGTGVNEQFF. The CDR3 DNA reads TGCGCCAGCAGTCCCGGGACAGGGGTCAATGAGCAGTTCTTC. The chain joins TRBV5-1 to TRBJ2-1; 10 bases line up with TRBD1. Trimming cost V 5 bases and J 6 bases; bases outside gene matches: 5. The CDR3 is made up of 14 amino acids. Germline values: CDR1 SGHRS, CDR2 YFSETQ.

The V call is TRBV16, the J call TRBJ2-7, with D possibly being TRBD1 (5 bases). This CDR3 is built from 14 residues. V was shortened by 3 bases and J by 2 bases, with 11 bases between the two germline ends. Germline CDR1 and CDR2: KGHSY and FQNENV. CDR3 sequence: CASSHWTTAYEQYF. In DNA, the CDR3 is TGTGCCAGCAGCCATTGGACAACAGCCTACGAGCAGTACTTC.

The rearrangement links TRBV12-3 or TRBV12-4 to TRBJ1-2; the match to TRBD1 covers 8 bases. CDR3 size: 13 residues. Trimming removed 6 bases from V and 4 bases from J; junction bases left unmatched: 4. CDR3 coding DNA: TGTGCCAGCAGGACAGGGGAGGCCTATGGCTACACCTTC. Protein sequence: CASRTGEAYGYTF.

This chain joins TRBV7-3 and TRBJ2-4, with a tentative D call TRBD2 (6 bases). V was clipped by 5 bases and J by 7 bases, with 18 bases between them. The CDR3 loop spans 15 amino acids. In germline, CDR1 is SGHTA, CDR2 FQGTGA. The DNA for the CDR3 is TGTGCCAGCAGCCTCGGTGCTAGCGAGCGGAACATTCAGTACTTC. It codes for CASSLGASERNIQYF.

This clone was counted once. The chain is built from TRBV6-5 and TRBJ2-3; D may match TRBD1 or TRBD2 (6 bases each). The germline CDR1 and CDR2 sequences are MNHEY and SVGAGI. V lost 6 bases and J 5 bases, leaving 18 bases between the germline ends. This CDR3 has 15 residues. For the CDR3, the DNA is TGTGCCAGCAGGCTGGGGGGCCTCGCCCAAGATACGCAGTATTTT. It codes for CASRLGGLAQDTQYF.

J is TRBJ1-2 and V is TRBV7-9; D is perhaps TRBD1 (5 bases). The CDR3 covers 14 residues. Deletions cut 3 bases from V and 5 bases from J, with 13 bases between. Germline lookup yields CDR1 SEHNR and CDR2 FQNEAQ (reference sequence). The CDR3 is CASSLGDNEYGYTF. The CDR3 DNA reads as TGTGCCAGCAGCTTGGGGGATAATGAGTATGGCTACACCTTC. Full variable domain (rest looked up from reference TRBV7-9 and TRBJ1-2): DTGVSQNPRHKITKRGQNVTFRCDPISEHNRLYWYRQTLGQGPEFLTYFQNEAQLEKSRLLSDRFSAERPKGSFSTLEIQRTEQGDSAMYLCASSLGDNEYGYTFGSGTRLTVV.

This clone was seen a few times. The chain uses TRBV30 and TRBJ1-6; 9 bases line up with TRBD1. The V gene end was trimmed by 5 bases and the J gene end by 9 bases; junction bases not matched to a gene: 2. This CDR3 region has 12 residues. Germline V gene data show CDR1 as GTSNPN and CDR2 as SVGIG (reference sequence). The CDR3 DNA reads as TGTGCCTGGGAGGACAGGGGTTCACCCCTCCACTTT. It codes for CAWEDRGSPLHF.

The chain has TRBV5-1 and TRBJ1-2; D not certain. Trimming left V 0 bases short and J 6 bases short, with 12 bases between. The CDR3 is 14 amino acids. The germline V gene has CDR1 SGHRS and CDR2 YFSETQ. The CDR3 sequence: CASSLVSGRDGYTF. DNA for the CDR3: TGCGCCAGCAGCTTGGTATCTGGAAGGGATGGCTACACCTTC.

The chain employs TRBV7-2 and TRBJ1-2; the D gene is possibly TRBD1 (6 bases). Germline V CDR1 and CDR2: SGHTA, FQGNSA. The CDR3 is made up of 12 amino acids. V was clipped by 4 bases and J by 10 bases, with 13 bases between them. CDR3 in DNA: TGTGCCAGCAGCTCATCGACAGGTCTCTACACCTTC. Its translation: CASSSSTGLYTF. The variable domain in full, with the rest retrieved from reference TRBV7-2 and TRBJ1-2, is GAGVSQSPSNKVTEKGKDVELRCDPISGHTALYWYRQSLGQGLEFLIYFQGNSAPDKSGLPSDRFSAERTGGSVSTLTIQRTQQEDSAVYLCASSSSTGLYTFGSGTRLTVV.

This chain uses TRBV6-5 with TRBJ1-3; D not resolved. Deletions cut 6 bases from V and 3 bases from J, with 12 bases between. Germline CDR1 and CDR2: MNHEY and SVGAGI. The CDR3 contains 14 residues. This chain's CDR3 is CASRNGQIGNTIYF. CDR3 DNA: TGTGCCAGCAGAAACGGGCAGATTGGAAACACCATATATTTT.

The V call is TRBV19, the J call TRBJ1-1, with a possible D match to TRBD1 (5 bases). The length of the CDR3 is 15 residues. Germline CDR1 and CDR2: LNHDA and SQIVND (reference sequence). V lost 4 bases and J lost 1, with 13 bases in between. CDR3 DNA: TGTGCCAGTAGTACCCCCGGGACGGGGAACACTGAAGCTTTCTTT. It encodes CASSTPGTGNTEAFF.

The chain employs TRBV6-5 and TRBJ1-2; possibly TRBD1 for D (6 bases). Germline CDR1 MNHEY, CDR2 SVGAGI. V was clipped by 10 bases and J by 4 bases, with 16 bases between them. The CDR3 has 13 residues. CDR3 region: CATTPGEGYGYTF. CDR3 DNA: TGTGCCACCACCCCAGGGGAGGGCTATGGCTACACCTTC.